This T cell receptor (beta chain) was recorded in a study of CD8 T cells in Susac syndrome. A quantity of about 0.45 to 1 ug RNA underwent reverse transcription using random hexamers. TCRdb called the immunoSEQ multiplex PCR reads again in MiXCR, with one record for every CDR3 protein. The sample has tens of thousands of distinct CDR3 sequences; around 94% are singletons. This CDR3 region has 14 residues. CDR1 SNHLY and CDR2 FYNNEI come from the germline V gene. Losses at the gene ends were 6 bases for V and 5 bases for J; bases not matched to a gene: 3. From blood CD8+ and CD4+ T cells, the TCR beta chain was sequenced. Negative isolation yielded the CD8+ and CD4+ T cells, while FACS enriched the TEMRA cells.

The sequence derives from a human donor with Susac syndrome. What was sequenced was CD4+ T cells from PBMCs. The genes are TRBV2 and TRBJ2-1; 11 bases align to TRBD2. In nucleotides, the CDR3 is TGTGCCAGCAGCGAGGGACTAGCGGACAATGAGCAGTTCTTC. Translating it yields CASSEGLADNEQFF.